This T cell receptor (beta chain) originates from a study of CD8 T cells in Susac syndrome. Germline V gene sequence: CDR1 GTSNPN, CDR2 SVGIG (reference sequence). This CDR3 has 14 residues. With V trimmed by 4 bases and J by 9 bases, 12 bases remained unmatched. Random hexamers served to reverse transcribe roughly 0.5 to 1 ug RNA. In TCRdb, the immunoSEQ multiplex PCR reads were re-called with MiXCR into one record per CDR3 protein. The data show roughly 180,000 distinct CDR3 sequences, around 96% seen once. The sample taken for sequencing was CD4+ T cells from PBMCs. V usage is TRBV30 and J usage is TRBJ2-4, with 7 nucleotides matching TRBD2. The receptor comes from a human donor in good health. The CDR3 nucleotides are TGTGCCTGGAACCAAGGTAGAGGGAGGGTCATTCAGTACTTC. This codes for CAWNQGRGRVIQYF. Full variable domain (outside the CDR3, taken from reference TRBV30 and TRBJ2-4): SQTIHQWPATLVQPVGSPLSLECTVEGTSNPNLYWYRQAAGRGLQLLFYSVGIGQISSEVPQNLSASRPQDRQFILSSKKLLLSDSGFYLCAWNQGRGRVIQYFGAGTRLSVL.